This entry lists 28 T cell receptor beta chains sequenced from one sample in a study of blood T cell repertoires in COVID-19. Sequenced by immunoSEQ multiplex PCR; TCRdb stores in-frame clones only, minus some. This table has about 330,000 clones, approximately 92% appearing once. The sequencing sample was made of PBMCs or T cells enriched from blood (not recorded which). Receptors originate from a woman in her thirties who had recovered from COVID-19.

This CDR3 reads CASLNRGHEGDGYTF. CDR3 in DNA: TGTGCCAGCTTGAACAGGGGGCACGAGGGGGATGGCTACACCTTC. This chain uses TRBV5-8 with TRBJ1-2; TRBD1 aligns across 9 bases. Germline assignment: CDR1 SGHTS and CDR2 YDEGEE. This CDR3 has 15 amino acids. V lost 7 bases and J lost 6; bases outside the gene matches: 13. Full variable domain (remainder filled in from reference TRBV5-8 and TRBJ1-2): EAGVTQSPTHLIKTRGQQATLRCSPISGHTSVYWYQQALGLGLQFLLWYDEGEERNRGNFPPRFSGRQFPNYSSELNVNALELEDSALYLCASLNRGHEGDGYTFGSGTRLTVV.

This clone has a single count. This rearrangement joins TRBV7-3 to TRBJ1-2; 7 nucleotides align to TRBD1. Looked up from germline, CDR1 is SGHTA and CDR2 is FQGTGA. CDR3 length: 17 residues. The junction had 12 bases not matched to a gene; V was cut back by 1 base and J by 4 bases. The CDR3 DNA reads TGTGCCAGCAGCTTAAACCCTGGAGGGGGCTTGGGCTATGGCTACACCTTC. Its protein is CASSLNPGGGLGYGYTF.

This chain uses TRBV4-1 with TRBJ2-3, with TRBD2 matching over 11 bases. Germline V gene lookup returns CDR1 MGHRA and CDR2 YSYEKL. V dropped 2 bases and J dropped 3; count of bases not matched to a gene: 7. The CDR3 length is 17 residues. In DNA, the CDR3 is TGCGCCAGCAGCCAACCTAGCGGGGGGCGAGGGACAGATACGCAGTATTTT. Protein sequence: CASSQPSGGRGTDTQYF.

This chain links TRBV9 with TRBJ2-2, with D perhaps TRBD2 (6 bases). The V end lost 5 bases, the J end lost 2 bases, and 13 bases lay between the germline ends. Germline CDR1 and CDR2: SGDLS and YYNGEE. The CDR3 is 15 amino acids. CDR3 DNA sequence: TGTGCCAGCAGTTTAGGGACTGCCAACACCGGGGAGCTGTTTTTT. This gives the protein CASSLGTANTGELFF.

The chain joins TRBV4-1 to TRBJ2-7, with TRBD1 matching over 9 bases. Per germline, CDR1 MGHRA and CDR2 YSYEKL. J was trimmed by 5 bases and V by 8 bases; bases with no gene match: 10. CDR3 size: 14 residues. This CDR3 reads CASQPGQGSHEQYF. The CDR3 bases are TGCGCCAGCCAACCGGGACAGGGTTCCCACGAGCAGTACTTC.

Comment on this clone: The limits of the CDR3 on the DNA are not certain, so only TCRdb's listed CDR3 is given. The rearrangement links TRBV6-5 to TRBJ2-5; the table's D call TRBD2 went unverified against the DNA. Germline assignment: CDR1 MNHEY and CDR2 SVGAGI. The CDR3 length equals 11 residues, ends included. The CDR3 sequence is CASSSSETQYF.

The chain links TRBV6-5 to TRBJ1-5; D is uncertain. Looked up from germline, CDR1 is MNHEY and CDR2 is SVGAGI. V was pared by 5 bases and J by 4 bases, with 15 bases between. The CDR3 has 15 amino acids. The CDR3 is CASSPTDGRNQPQHF. The CDR3, as DNA: TGTGCCAGCAGTCCCACTGATGGGAGGAATCAGCCCCAGCATTTT.

The V and J genes are TRBV18 and TRBJ1-2, with 7 bases aligning to TRBD1. The CDR3 sequence is 17 residues long. Germline V CDR1 and CDR2: KGHSH, LQKENI. J was trimmed by 9 bases and V by 5 bases; bases with no gene match: 21. The CDR3 protein is CASSDSGTVGGPESYTF. CDR3 in DNA: TGTGCCAGCTCAGACTCCGGGACAGTCGGAGGGCCCGAGAGCTACACCTTC.

V gene TRBV7-3 combines with J gene TRBJ2-3, with 10 bases identical to TRBD1. Germline assignment: CDR1 SGHTA and CDR2 FQGTGA. V dropped 2 bases and J dropped 6; count of bases not matched to a gene: 5. The CDR3 spans 15 residues. The CDR3 spells CASSLLGQGIDTQYF. CDR3 nucleotide sequence: TGTGCCAGCAGCTTACTGGGACAGGGGATCGATACGCAGTATTTT. The whole variable domain, filled in from reference TRBV7-3 and TRBJ2-3, reads GAGVSQTPSNKVTEKGKYVELRCDPISGHTALYWYRQSLGQGPEFLIYFQGTGAADDSGLPNDRFFAVRPEGSVSTLKIQRTERGDSAVYLCASSLLGQGIDTQYFGPGTRLTVL.

The V and J genes are TRBV3-1 (or the pseudogene TRBV3-2) and TRBJ1-5, with D unclear. The CDR3 extends over 13 amino acids. The V gene lost 5 bases and the J gene lost 9 bases, with 14 bases spanning the gap. The germline gives CDR1 LGHDT, CDR2 YNNKEL (reference sequence). CDR3 bases: TGTGCCAGCAGCGTCCACCCCCGGGGGCCCCAGCATTTT. Amino acids: CASSVHPRGPQHF.

CDR3: CASSITGLSSYEQYF. As DNA, the CDR3 is TGTGCCAGCAGTATAACAGGGCTGAGCTCCTACGAGCAGTACTTC. The gene calls are TRBV28 and TRBJ2-7, with a possible D match to TRBD1 (6 bases). The germline V gene has CDR1 MDHEN and CDR2 SYDVKM. The CDR3 contains 15 residues. V was shortened by 5 bases and J by 0 bases, with 14 bases between the two germline ends.

The gene calls are TRBV10-3 and TRBJ2-1, with TRBD2 identical over 10 bases. This CDR3 has 14 residues. Trimming cost V 10 bases and J 7 bases; bases outside gene matches: 10. The germline V gene encodes CDR1 ENHRY and CDR2 SYGVKD. CDR3 region: CATLKREGLNEQFF. In DNA form, the CDR3 reads TGTGCCACCCTCAAGCGGGAGGGATTGAATGAGCAGTTCTTC.

This clone was seen only a few times. The chain uses TRBV5-1 and TRBJ1-2; 10 positions agree with TRBD1. V shed 0 bases and J 6 bases; nucleotides not matched to a gene: 5. The length of the CDR3 is 15 residues. Germline-derived CDR1 and CDR2 are SGHRS and YFSETQ. The CDR3 reads CASSLAGDRGNGYTF. DNA of the CDR3: TGCGCCAGCAGCTTGGCCGGGGACAGGGGTAATGGCTACACCTTC.

The V call is TRBV5-8, the J call TRBJ2-7, with D hard to call. The CDR3 is 11 amino acids. Germline values: CDR1 SGHTS, CDR2 YDEGEE. Trimming took off 9 bases at V and 4 bases at J, with 11 bases between the two ends. The CDR3 protein is CANVIVYEQYF. The DNA of the CDR3 is TGTGCCAACGTTATAGTTTACGAGCAGTACTTC.

This chain joins TRBV27 and TRBJ1-1, with 10 positions matching TRBD1. The germline CDR1 and CDR2 sequences are MNHEY and SMNVEV (reference sequence). With 6 bases clipped from V and 4 bases from J, the junction kept 5 bases outside the gene matches. This CDR3 has 14 amino acids. The CDR3 here is CASRPGTGATEAFF. The CDR3 DNA follows: TGTGCCAGCAGACCCGGGACAGGGGCCACTGAAGCTTTCTTT.

The chain links TRBV30 to TRBJ2-5, with D tentatively TRBD2 (6 bases). V was trimmed by 4 bases and J by 0 bases, leaving 9 bases between them. The germline V gene has CDR1 GTSNPN and CDR2 SVGIG (reference sequence). This CDR3 region has 13 residues. The CDR3 DNA sequence: TGTGCCTGGAATCGGGAGTACCAAGAGACCCAGTACTTC. Its protein product is CAWNREYQETQYF.

This chain uses TRBV29-1 with TRBJ2-2; 12 nucleotides align to TRBD1. The CDR3 covers 13 residues. Germline V CDR1 and CDR2: SQVTM, ANQGSEA. This CDR3 reads CSAGTGGIGELFF. Written as DNA, the CDR3 is TGCAGTGCCGGGACAGGGGGCATTGGGGAGCTGTTTTTT.

J is TRBJ2-3 and V is TRBV27; 9 bases map to TRBD1. With V trimmed by 6 bases and J by 3 bases, 7 bases remained unmatched. CDR1 is MNHEY and CDR2 is SMNVEV in the germline V gene (reference sequence). CDR3 length: 15 residues. In DNA form, the CDR3 reads TGTGCCAGCAGAGCGACCGGGACAGGGACAGATACGCAGTATTTT. This encodes CASRATGTGTDTQYF.

This rearrangement joins TRBV28 to TRBJ1-2; D might be TRBD1 (6 bases). Trimming took off 8 bases at V and 0 bases at J, with 13 bases between the two ends. Per germline, CDR1 MDHEN and CDR2 SYDVKM. The CDR3 consists of 14 residues. Here the CDR3 DNA reads TGTGCCAGCGGGGGGGGGCGGACTAACTATGGCTACACCTTC. Residues: CASGGGRTNYGYTF.

CDR3 sequence (DNA): TGTGCCAGCAGGGACAGGGTGAACACTGAAGCTTTCTTT. Amino acid sequence: CASRDRVNTEAFF. This chain uses TRBV27 with TRBJ1-1, with 8 bases lining up with TRBD1. Germline CDR1 reads MNHEY; CDR2 reads SMNVEV (reference sequence). This CDR3 has 13 residues. The V gene end was trimmed by 6 bases and the J gene end by 0 bases; junction bases not matched to a gene: 0.

For the CDR3, the DNA is TGCGCCAGCAGTGAGTCTTGCGGGGACGACAATGAGCAGTTCTTC. Its translation: CASSESCGDDNEQFF. The chain links TRBV10-1 to TRBJ2-1; a weak D match, TRBD2 (6 bases). Germline CDR1 WNHNN, CDR2 SYGVQD (reference sequence). Trimming left V 0 bases short and J 5 bases short, with 11 bases between. The CDR3 is 15 residues long.

The J gene is TRBJ1-5, the V gene TRBV19; D perhaps matches TRBD1 (6 bases). Germline CDR1 LNHDA, CDR2 SQIVND (reference sequence). Trimming cost V 3 bases and J 7 bases, with 10 bases left between them. This CDR3 is built from 13 residues. CDR3 region: CASSISGEQPQHF. CDR3 bases: TGTGCCAGTAGTATCTCAGGGGAACAGCCCCAGCATTTT.

In DNA, the CDR3 is TGTGCCACCAGCAGAGCGGGGTCAAATTCACCCCTCCACTTT. As protein: CATSRAGSNSPLHF. This chain uses TRBV15 with TRBJ1-6, with D uncertain. This CDR3 has 14 residues. The germline V and J ends were trimmed by 1 base and 7 bases, with 8 bases remaining between them. Germline V gene sequence: CDR1 LNHNV, CDR2 YYDKDF (reference sequence).

The chain carries TRBV7-9 and TRBJ2-1; D call uncertain. Trimming pared 4 bases from V and 6 bases from J, leaving 10 bases between. The CDR3 has 13 residues. Per the germline V gene, CDR1 is SEHNR and CDR2 is FQNEAQ (reference sequence). The DNA for the CDR3 is TGTGCCAGCAGCTCTAGGTTAGTCAATGAGCAGTTCTTC. This encodes CASSSRLVNEQFF. Looking up the rest from reference TRBV7-9 and TRBJ2-1 gives the full variable domain: DTGVSQNPRHKITKRGQNVTFRCDPISEHNRLYWYRQTLGQGPEFLTYFQNEAQLEKSRLLSDRFSAERPKGSFSTLEIQRTEQGDSAMYLCASSSRLVNEQFFGPGTRLTVL.

The chain is built from TRBV5-4 and TRBJ1-4; possibly TRBD1 for D (6 bases). This CDR3 has 14 residues. V was cut by 4 bases and J by 4 bases, with 11 bases left in between. The V gene's germline CDR1 is SGHNT and CDR2 YYREEE (reference sequence). The CDR3 sequence: CASSALGGNEKLFF. CDR3 nucleotides: TGTGCCAGCAGCGCGCTAGGGGGTAATGAAAAACTGTTTTTT.

About this clone itself: One junction end disagrees with the germline gene, perhaps due to a read error. The gene calls are TRBV28 and TRBJ1-1, with no clear D. This CDR3 has 11 amino acids. The germline V gene encodes CDR1 MDHEN and CDR2 SYDVKM. In DNA form, the CDR3 reads TGTGCCAGCAAGTCAAACAATGAAGCTTTCTTT. Its protein product is CASKSNNEAFF.

V gene TRBV3-1 (or the pseudogene TRBV3-2) combines with J gene TRBJ2-1; 7 bases are a match to TRBD1. The germline V gene encodes CDR1 LGHDT and CDR2 YNNKEL (reference sequence). The CDR3 is 15 amino acids. Trimming removed 4 bases from V and 8 bases from J; junction bases left unmatched: 11. The CDR3 region is CASSPTGTAGYEQFF. CDR3 coding DNA: TGTGCCAGCAGCCCAACCGGGACAGCAGGCTATGAGCAGTTCTTC.

The rearrangement links TRBV10-3 to TRBJ2-1; D unresolved. Germline-derived CDR1 and CDR2 are ENHRY and SYGVKD. Trimming took 10 bases from V and 5 from J, leaving 15 bases between them. This CDR3 region has 13 residues. The CDR3 DNA sequence: TGTGCCACCGCGCCCCCTGAGGACAATGAGCAGTTCTTC. Translating it yields CATAPPEDNEQFF.